A single count supports the clone carrying this TCR beta chain. The antigen is not known. Sorted-subset replicate PCR reactions were performed with approximately 200 ng DNA, corresponding to 30,000 to 35,000 T cell genomes. Measured with immunoSEQ multiplex PCR; TCRdb has only the in-frame clones, and not every one. The sample lists around 1.5 million clones, 98% occurring once. There are 13 residues in the CDR3. Trimming removed 4 bases at V and 6 bases at J, with 9 bases between. Germline V gene lookup returns CDR1 LGHNA and CDR2 YNFKEQ. These data are taken from a study of shared clonotypes between healthy human individuals. Notes on the study in general: Non-shared clonotypes displayed generation probabilities falling below those of clonotypes present in all four donors.

Material for sequencing was naive CD4+ T cells sorted from blood. Subset defined: CD45RA+ positively selected. This receptor was taken from a man between 25 and 39 years old in good health. V gene TRBV4-2 combines with J gene TRBJ2-2; D is possibly TRBD2 (5 bases). The DNA for the CDR3 is TGTGCCAGCAGCCCCCAGAGGGCCGGGGAGCTGTTTTTT. The encoded protein is CASSPQRAGELFF.